This T cell receptor (beta chain) was identified in a study of blood T cell repertoires in COVID-19 (dated by TCRdb to 2018 to 2020). Study-wide context: The collaborator samples originated in the United States, Italy and Spain and spanned the acute and convalescent phases of COVID-19. The material from the prospective study consisted of cDNA or gDNA derived from T cells, B-cell-depleted T cells, or PBMCs. Subjects who had been exposed to COVID-19, were actively infected with it, or had recovered from it provided the deeply sampled blood TCRbeta repertoires that made up the dataset. The repertoires were released in a freely available public database intended as a resource for research on the immune response to SARS-CoV-2. A de-identified subject ID, COVID-19 status, age in years and sex were almost always included in the sample metadata. HLA class I and class II types, where available, came from metadata supplied by the sample provider rather than from assay-based typing. The samples were drawn from two sources: the first 160 participants of the ongoing ImmuneRACE study, and 950 to 1,500 subjects contributed by 6 global collaborators.

The immunoSEQ Assay, a bias-controlled multiplex PCR, was used to amplify TCRbeta CDR3 regions from genomic DNA. From the authors' description of their analysis: Within the assay, amplification of reference gene primers was used to estimate how many nucleated cells each sample contained. To quantify the absolute abundance of each unique TCRbeta CDR3 rearrangement, sequence reads were collapsed and filtered. For each sample, productive Simpson clonality was calculated as the square root of Simpson's diversity index over productive rearrangements. Not all clones reach the TCRdb copy of this immuneACCESS table, which keeps in-frame sequences only. Checked studies attribute under half of the gap to unresolved V genes and leave the rest unexplained. That table supplies the V and J calls and clone size; D and trimming were determined from the DNA. The sample has fewer than 200,000 clones on record, approximately 86% of them singletons. 2% to 3% of the sample rests with the top ten.

At one collaborating source in Seattle, patients were enrolled during active infection and were followed longitudinally through the course of disease. Collaborating institutions collected whole blood in K2EDTA tubes following their own protocols. For TCRbeta analysis, collaborators shipped samples as frozen whole blood, isolated PBMCs, or DNA extracted from either of those sample types. Inclusive of the bounding cysteine and phenylalanine, the CDR3 is 15 residues long. Of all the DNA, just the CDR3 is kept, 45 bases in frame from base 1. V sheds 8 bases and J sheds 0 bases, leaving 14 bases between their ends. CDR1 and CDR2 are drawn from the germline V gene: MDHEN, SYDVKM. About this clone: The clone's antigen remains unknown. There are no base qualities to consult, and no much larger clone falls within one base.

Paper-wide results and their limitations: How much clinical and demographic metadata was included differed by source and by participant, and the metadata was provided uncurated.

The specimen was peripheral blood. The sequence came from a woman older than 75 with COVID-19, enrolled during active disease. The chain joins TRBV28 to TRBJ1-5; no D gene can be assigned with confidence. In nucleotide form, the sequence is TGTGCCAGCGAAAAGGGAGGGAATAGCAATCAGCCCCAGCATTTT. It codes for CASEKGGNSNQPQHF.